This T cell receptor beta chain originates from a study of T cell responses to AZD1222 COVID-19 vaccine. Between the trimmed V and J ends, which lost 2 bases and 2 bases, there was a span of 13 bases. The germline CDR1 and CDR2 sequences are MDHEN and SYDVKM. The CDR3 runs 15 residues. With regard to this clone: The antigen remains undetermined.

Generated by immunoSEQ multiplex PCR, the TCRdb table keeps only in-frame clones and is missing some. Found here are about 130,000 clones, more than 75% of them singletons; the top ten hold 4.1%. Study-wide results and caveats: Recipients of AZD1222 seropositive at baseline numbered only six or seven. Targets within unmutated variant regions were reportedly found for nearly half of spike-specific TCRs. Donors skewed white British and female; clonal diversity was possibly underestimated. Distributed over spike, vaccine-associated CD4 TCRs predominated at 160-218 and 743-854.

The clonotype comes from an adult in good health. The chain couples TRBV28 to TRBJ2-7; TRBD1 or TRBD2 may be the D gene (5 bases each). Sequences were derived from peripheral blood, sampled on day 0 of AZD1222 vaccination. The CDR3 sequence is CASSLRGTGTYEQYF. The CDR3 DNA reads as TGTGCCAGCAGTTTACGAGGGACCGGGACCTACGAGCAGTACTTC.